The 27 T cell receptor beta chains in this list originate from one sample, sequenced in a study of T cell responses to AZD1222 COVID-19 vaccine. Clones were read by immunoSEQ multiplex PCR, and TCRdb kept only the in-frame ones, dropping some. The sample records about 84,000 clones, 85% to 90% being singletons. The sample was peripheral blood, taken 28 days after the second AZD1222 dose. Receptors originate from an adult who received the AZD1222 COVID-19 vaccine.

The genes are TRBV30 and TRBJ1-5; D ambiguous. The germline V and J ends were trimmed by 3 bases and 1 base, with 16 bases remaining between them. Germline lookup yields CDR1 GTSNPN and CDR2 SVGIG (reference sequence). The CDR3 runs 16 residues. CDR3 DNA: TGTGCCTGGAGCGCCCTTGCGGGCATCAGCAATCAGCCCCAGCATTTT. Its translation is CAWSALAGISNQPQHF.

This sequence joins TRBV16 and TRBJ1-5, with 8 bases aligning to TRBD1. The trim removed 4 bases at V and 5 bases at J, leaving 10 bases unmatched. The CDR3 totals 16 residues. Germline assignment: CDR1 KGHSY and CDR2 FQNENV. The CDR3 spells CASSLLVTGGYQPQHF. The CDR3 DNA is TGTGCCAGCAGCCTCTTAGTAACAGGGGGGTATCAGCCCCAGCATTTT.

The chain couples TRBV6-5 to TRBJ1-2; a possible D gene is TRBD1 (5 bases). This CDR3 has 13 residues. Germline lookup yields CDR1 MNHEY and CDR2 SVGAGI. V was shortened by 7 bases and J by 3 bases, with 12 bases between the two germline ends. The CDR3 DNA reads TGTGCCAGCAATCTGGGGGATGACTATGGCTACACCTTC. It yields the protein CASNLGDDYGYTF.

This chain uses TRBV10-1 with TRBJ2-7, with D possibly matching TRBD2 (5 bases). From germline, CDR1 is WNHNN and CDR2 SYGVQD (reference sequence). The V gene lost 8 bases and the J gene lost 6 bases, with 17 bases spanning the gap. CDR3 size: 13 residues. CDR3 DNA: TGCGCCAGCTCCCAAACCGACTACGGCGAGCAGTACTTC. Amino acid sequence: CASSQTDYGEQYF.

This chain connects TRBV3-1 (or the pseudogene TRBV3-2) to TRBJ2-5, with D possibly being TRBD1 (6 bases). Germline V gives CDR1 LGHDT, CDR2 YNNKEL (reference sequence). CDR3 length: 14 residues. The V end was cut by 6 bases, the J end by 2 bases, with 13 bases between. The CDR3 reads CASRGHNKQETQYF. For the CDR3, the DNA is TGTGCCAGCAGGGGACATAATAAACAAGAGACCCAGTACTTC.

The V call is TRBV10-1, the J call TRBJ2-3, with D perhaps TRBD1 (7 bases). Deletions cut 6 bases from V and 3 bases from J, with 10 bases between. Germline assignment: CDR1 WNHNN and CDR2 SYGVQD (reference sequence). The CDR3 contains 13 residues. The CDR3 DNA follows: TGCGCCAGCAGACAGGGGACTACAGATACGCAGTATTTT. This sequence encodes CASRQGTTDTQYF.

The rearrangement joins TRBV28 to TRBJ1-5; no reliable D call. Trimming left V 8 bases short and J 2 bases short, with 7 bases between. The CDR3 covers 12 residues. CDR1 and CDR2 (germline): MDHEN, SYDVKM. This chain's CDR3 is CASWRGNQPQHF. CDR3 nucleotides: TGTGCCAGCTGGCGAGGCAATCAGCCCCAGCATTTT.

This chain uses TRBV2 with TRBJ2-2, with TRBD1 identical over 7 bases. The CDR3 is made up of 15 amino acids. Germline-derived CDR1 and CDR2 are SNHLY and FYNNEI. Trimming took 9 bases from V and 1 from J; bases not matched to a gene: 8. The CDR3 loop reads CARSDRVRNTGELFF. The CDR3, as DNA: TGTGCCAGGTCCGACAGGGTGAGGAACACCGGGGAGCTGTTTTTT.

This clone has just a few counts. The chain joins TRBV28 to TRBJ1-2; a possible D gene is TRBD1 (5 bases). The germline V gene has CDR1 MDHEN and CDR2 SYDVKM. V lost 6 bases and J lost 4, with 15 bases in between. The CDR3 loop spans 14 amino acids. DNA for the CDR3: TGTGCCAGCAGCCCTTCGGCAGGGACCTATGGCTACACCTTC. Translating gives CASSPSAGTYGYTF.

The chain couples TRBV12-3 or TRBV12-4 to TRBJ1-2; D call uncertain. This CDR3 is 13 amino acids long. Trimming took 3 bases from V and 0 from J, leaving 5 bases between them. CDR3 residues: CASSFEANYGYTF. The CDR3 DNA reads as TGTGCCAGCAGTTTCGAAGCTAACTATGGCTACACCTTC.

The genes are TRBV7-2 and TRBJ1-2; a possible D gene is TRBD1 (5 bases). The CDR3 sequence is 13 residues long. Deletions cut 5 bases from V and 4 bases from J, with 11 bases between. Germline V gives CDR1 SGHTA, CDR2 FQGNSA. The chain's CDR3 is CASSPPGTYGYTF. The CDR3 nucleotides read TGTGCCAGCAGCCCTCCAGGGACCTATGGCTACACCTTC.

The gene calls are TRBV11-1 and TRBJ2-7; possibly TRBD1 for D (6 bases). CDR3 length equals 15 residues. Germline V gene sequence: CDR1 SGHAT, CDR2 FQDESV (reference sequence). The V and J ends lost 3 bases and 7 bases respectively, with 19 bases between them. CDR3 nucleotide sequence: TGTGCCAGCAGCTTTAGCACTGGGGGCTCAACGGAGCAGTACTTC. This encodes CASSFSTGGSTEQYF.

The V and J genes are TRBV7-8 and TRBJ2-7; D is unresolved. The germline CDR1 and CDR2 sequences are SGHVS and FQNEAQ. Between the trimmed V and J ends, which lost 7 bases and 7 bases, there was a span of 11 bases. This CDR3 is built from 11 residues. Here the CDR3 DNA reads TGTGCCAGCACCGTCGAGGAGGAGCAGTACTTC. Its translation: CASTVEEEQYF.

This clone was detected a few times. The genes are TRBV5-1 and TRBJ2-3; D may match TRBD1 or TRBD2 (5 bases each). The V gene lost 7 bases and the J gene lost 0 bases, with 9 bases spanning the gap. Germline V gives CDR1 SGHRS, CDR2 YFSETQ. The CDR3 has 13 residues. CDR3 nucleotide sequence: TGCGCCAGCCGGGGCGGGAGCACAGATACGCAGTATTTT. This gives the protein CASRGGSTDTQYF.

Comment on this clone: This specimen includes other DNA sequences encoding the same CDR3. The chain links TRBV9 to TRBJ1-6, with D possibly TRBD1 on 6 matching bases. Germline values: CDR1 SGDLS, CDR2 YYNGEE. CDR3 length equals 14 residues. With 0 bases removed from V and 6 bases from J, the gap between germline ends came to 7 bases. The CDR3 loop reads CASSVAQGNSPLHF. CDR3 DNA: TGTGCCAGCAGCGTAGCACAGGGTAATTCACCCCTCCACTTT.

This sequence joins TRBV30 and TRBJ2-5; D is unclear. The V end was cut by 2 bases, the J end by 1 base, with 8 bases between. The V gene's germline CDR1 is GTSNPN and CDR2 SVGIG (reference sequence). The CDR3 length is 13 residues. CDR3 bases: TGTGCCTGGAGTAAACCCCTCCAAGAGACCCAGTACTTC. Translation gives CAWSKPLQETQYF. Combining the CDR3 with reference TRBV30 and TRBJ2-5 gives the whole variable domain SQTIHQWPATLVQPVGSPLSLECTVEGTSNPNLYWYRQAAGRGLQLLFYSVGIGQISSEVPQNLSASRPQDRQFILSSKKLLLSDSGFYLCAWSKPLQETQYFGPGTRLLVL.

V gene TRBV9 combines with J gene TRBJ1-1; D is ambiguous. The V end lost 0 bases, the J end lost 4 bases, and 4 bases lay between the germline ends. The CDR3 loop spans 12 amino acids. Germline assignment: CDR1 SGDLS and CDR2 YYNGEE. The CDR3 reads CASSVEGTEAFF. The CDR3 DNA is TGTGCCAGCAGCGTAGAGGGCACTGAAGCTTTCTTT.

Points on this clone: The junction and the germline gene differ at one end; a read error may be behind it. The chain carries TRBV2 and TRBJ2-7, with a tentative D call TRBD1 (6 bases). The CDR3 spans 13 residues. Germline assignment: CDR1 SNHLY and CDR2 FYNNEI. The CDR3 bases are TGTGCCAGCAGGTTGGACAGCTCATTGCCTAAGCACTTC. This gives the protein CASRLDSSLPKHF.

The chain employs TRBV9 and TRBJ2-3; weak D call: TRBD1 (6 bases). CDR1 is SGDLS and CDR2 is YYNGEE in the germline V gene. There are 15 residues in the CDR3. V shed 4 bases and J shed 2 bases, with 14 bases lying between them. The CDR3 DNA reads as TGTGCCAGCAGCTCAGGTGGGGGCTACACAGATACGCAGTATTTT. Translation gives CASSSGGGYTDTQYF.

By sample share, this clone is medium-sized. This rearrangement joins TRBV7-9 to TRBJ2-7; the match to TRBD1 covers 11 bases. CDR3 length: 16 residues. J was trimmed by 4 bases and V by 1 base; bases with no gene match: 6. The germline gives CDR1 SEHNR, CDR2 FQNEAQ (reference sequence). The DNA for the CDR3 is TGTGCCAGCAGCTTAGACCCCGGACAGGGGGCTTACGAGCAGTACTTC. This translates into CASSLDPGQGAYEQYF. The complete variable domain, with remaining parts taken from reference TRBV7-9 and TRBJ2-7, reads DTGVSQNPRHKITKRGQNVTFRCDPISEHNRLYWYRQTLGQGPEFLTYFQNEAQLEKSRLLSDRFSAERPKGSFSTLEIQRTEQGDSAMYLCASSLDPGQGAYEQYFGPGTRLTVT.

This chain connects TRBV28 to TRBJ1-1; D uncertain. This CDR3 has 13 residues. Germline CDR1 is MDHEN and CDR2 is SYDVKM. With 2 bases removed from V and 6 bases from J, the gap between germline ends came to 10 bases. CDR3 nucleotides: TGTGCCAGCAGTTTAAGACGTTGGTCTGAAGCTTTCTTT. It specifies CASSLRRWSEAFF.

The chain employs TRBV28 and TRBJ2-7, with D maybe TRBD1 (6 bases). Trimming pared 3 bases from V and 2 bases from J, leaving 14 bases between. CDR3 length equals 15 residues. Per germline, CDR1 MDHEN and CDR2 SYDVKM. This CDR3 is CASSLARDTTYEQYF. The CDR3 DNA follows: TGTGCCAGCAGTTTGGCCCGGGACACAACCTACGAGCAGTACTTC.

The CDR3 nucleotides are TGTGCCAGCAGCTGGGCAAACACCGGGGAGCTGTTTTTT. This translates into CASSWANTGELFF. This sequence joins TRBV7-3 and TRBJ2-2; D is unclear. V was trimmed by 4 bases and J by 2 bases, leaving 5 bases between them. There are 13 residues in the CDR3. Germline values: CDR1 SGHTA, CDR2 FQGTGA.

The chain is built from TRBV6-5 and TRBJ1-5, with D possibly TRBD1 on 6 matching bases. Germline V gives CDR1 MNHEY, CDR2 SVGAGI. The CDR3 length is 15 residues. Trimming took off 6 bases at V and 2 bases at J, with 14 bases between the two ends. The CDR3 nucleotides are TGTGCCAGCAGGGGGGCCGGATTTGGCAATCAGCCCCAGCATTTT. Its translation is CASRGAGFGNQPQHF.

The CDR3 bases are TGTGCCTGGAGTGTAAAGGGTAATCACAATTCACCCCTCCACTTT. This codes for CAWSVKGNHNSPLHF. This rearrangement joins TRBV30 to TRBJ1-6; D uncertain. V lost 0 bases to trimming and J lost 7 bases, with 13 bases between them. CDR3 length: 15 amino acids. Germline loops: CDR1 GTSNPN, CDR2 SVGIG (reference sequence).

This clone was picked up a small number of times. The CDR3 loop reads CASSRGVREAFF. The CDR3 region has the DNA TGTGCCAGCAGTCGGGGGGTTCGTGAAGCTTTCTTT. The chain is built from TRBV25-1 and TRBJ1-1; tentative D call: TRBD1 (5 bases). Germline CDR1 is MGHDK and CDR2 is SYGVNS. This CDR3 contains 12 residues. V shed 5 bases and J shed 7 bases, with 11 bases lying between them.

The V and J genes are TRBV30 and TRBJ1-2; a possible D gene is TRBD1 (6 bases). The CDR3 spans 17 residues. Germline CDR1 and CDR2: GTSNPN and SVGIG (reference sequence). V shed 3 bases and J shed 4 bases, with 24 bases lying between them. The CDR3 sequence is CAWSPWGRGSVGYGYTF. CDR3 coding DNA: TGTGCCTGGAGCCCTTGGGGCAGGGGAAGTGTCGGCTATGGCTACACCTTC.